Presented here are 29 T cell receptor beta chains from one specimen sequenced in a study of CD8+ T cells in alopecia areata. Extraction of RNA preceded its reverse transcription into cDNA, which served as the sequencing template. TCRdb's table, derived via immunoSEQ multiplex PCR, lists solely in-frame clones and lacks some. The sample shows around 120,000 clones, over 60% of them seen only once. This sample's treatment: oral pan-JAK inhibitor, 5-10 mg twice daily. The source material was CD4+ T cells sorted from blood, sampled at week 4, from a patient treated with tofacitinib. Receptor source: a human donor with alopecia areata.

The chain links TRBV4-3 to TRBJ2-1, with a tentative D call TRBD2 (6 bases). Germline values: CDR1 LGHNA, CDR2 YSLEER. The CDR3 runs 18 residues. Between the trimmed V and J ends, which lost 0 bases and 4 bases, there was a span of 19 bases. CDR3 DNA sequence: TGCGCCAGCAGCCAAGAGGGGCCTTACGGGGGTGGGTACAATGAGCAGTTCTTC. Translated, it gives CASSQEGPYGGGYNEQFF.

This clone is a singleton in its sample. The rearrangement links TRBV4-3 to TRBJ2-1; 10 nucleotides agree with TRBD2. The V and J ends lost 3 bases and 7 bases, in that order; junction bases with no gene match: 12. CDR1 and CDR2 (germline): LGHNA, YSLEER. CDR3 length: 17 amino acids. CDR3 bases: TGCGCCAGCAGCCACATCCTGAGCGGGAGGGCCTCGAATGAGCAGTTCTTC. Translation gives CASSHILSGRASNEQFF.

This clone was counted a few times. The V call is TRBV20-1, the J call TRBJ2-1, with unresolved D. This CDR3 spans 10 amino acids. The germline V and J ends were trimmed by 6 bases and 4 bases, with 4 bases remaining between them. Germline assignment: CDR1 DFQATT and CDR2 SNEGSKA (reference sequence). The CDR3 coding sequence is TGCAGTGCACTGTACAATGAGCAGTTCTTC. Translated: CSALYNEQFF.

Only a few counts were recorded for this clone. V usage is TRBV5-1 and J usage is TRBJ1-6, with a possible D match to TRBD1 (5 bases). Germline CDR1 reads SGHRS; CDR2 reads YFSETQ. Trimming took 4 bases from V and 7 from J, leaving 15 bases between them. The CDR3 runs 15 residues. This chain's CDR3 is CASSLTGTGNSPLHF. CDR3 bases: TGCGCCAGCAGCCTCACCGGGACGGGAAATTCACCCCTCCACTTT. The variable domain in full, with the rest retrieved from reference TRBV5-1 and TRBJ1-6, is KAGVTQTPRYLIKTRGQQVTLSCSPISGHRSVSWYQQTPGQGLQFLFEYFSETQRNKGNFPGRFSGRQFSNSRSEMNVSTLELGDSALYLCASSLTGTGNSPLHFGNGTRLTVT.

This rearrangement joins TRBV9 to TRBJ2-1; 7 bases are shared with TRBD1. Per germline, CDR1 SGDLS and CDR2 YYNGEE. V dropped 4 bases and J dropped 7; count of bases not matched to a gene: 11. This CDR3 spans 15 amino acids. The CDR3 here is CASSPDRLAENEQFF. The CDR3 nucleotides read TGTGCCAGCAGCCCGGACAGGCTGGCTGAGAATGAGCAGTTCTTC.

The V and J genes are TRBV2 and TRBJ2-7; tentatively, D is TRBD2 (5 bases). Germline assignment: CDR1 SNHLY and CDR2 FYNNEI. CDR3 size: 13 residues. V lost 5 bases and J 2 bases, leaving 10 bases between the germline ends. The CDR3 bases are TGTGCCAGCAGTCCGGACGGGACCTACGAGCAGTACTTC. This codes for CASSPDGTYEQYF.

This rearrangement joins TRBV7-2 to TRBJ2-3; TRBD1 is a possible D gene (5 bases). CDR3 length equals 15 residues. The germline gives CDR1 SGHTA, CDR2 FQGNSA. The germline V and J ends were trimmed by 6 bases and 0 bases, with 13 bases remaining between them. CDR3 nucleotide sequence: TGTGCCAGCAGTTTACGAGACAGCAGCACAGATACGCAGTATTTT. Translating it yields CASSLRDSSTDTQYF.

This chain links TRBV29-1 with TRBJ2-1, with TRBD2 identical over 8 bases. The trim removed 6 bases at V and 9 bases at J, leaving 7 bases unmatched. The CDR3 runs to 12 residues. Germline CDR1 is SQVTM and CDR2 is ANQGSEA. CDR3 amino acids: CSVTAGVLEQFF. The CDR3 region has the DNA TGCAGCGTCACAGCGGGAGTCCTTGAGCAGTTCTTC.

Within the sample, this clone is medium-sized. The CDR3: CASSLWSRVSGANVLTF. The CDR3 nucleotides are TGTGCCAGCAGCTTGTGGTCCAGGGTTTCTGGGGCCAACGTCCTGACTTTC. The J gene is TRBJ2-6, the V gene TRBV5-6; D perhaps matches TRBD1 (5 bases). This CDR3 is 17 amino acids long. Trimming cost V 1 base and J 1 base, with 12 bases left between them. Germline lookup yields CDR1 SGHDT and CDR2 YYEEEE.

This clone occurred a few times. V gene TRBV29-1 combines with J gene TRBJ2-2; D is possibly TRBD1 (6 bases). V lost 7 bases, J lost 2 bases, and 17 bases lay in between. The germline CDR1 and CDR2 sequences are SQVTM and ANQGSEA. This CDR3 is built from 15 residues. The CDR3 loop is CSASAGTLNTGELFF. CDR3 in DNA: TGCAGCGCAAGCGCCGGGACATTAAACACCGGGGAGCTGTTTTTT.

This clone has just a few counts. The V and J genes are TRBV30 and TRBJ1-2; perhaps TRBD1 as D (6 bases). Germline V CDR1 and CDR2: GTSNPN, SVGIG (reference sequence). This CDR3 has 14 residues. V lost 2 bases and J 3 bases, leaving 13 bases between the germline ends. CDR3 protein: CAWSKDSPYYGYTF. The CDR3 nucleotides are TGTGCCTGGAGTAAGGACAGCCCTTACTATGGCTACACCTTC.

CDR3 sequence: CASRRGAKEDTEAFF. The CDR3 DNA reads TGTGCCAGCAGACGGGGGGCGAAAGAGGACACTGAAGCTTTCTTT. J is TRBJ1-1 and V is TRBV2; D may be TRBD1 (6 bases). Germline V gives CDR1 SNHLY, CDR2 FYNNEI. The CDR3 covers 15 residues. Trimming shortened V by 6 bases and J by 3 bases, and 17 bases separated the two germline ends.

V is TRBV6-5 and J is TRBJ2-2; no clear D. The V end was cut by 0 bases, the J end by 4 bases, with 6 bases between. The CDR3 runs 14 residues. Germline V CDR1 and CDR2: MNHEY, SVGAGI. As DNA, the CDR3 is TGTGCCAGCAGTTACTCTTTTAGCACCGGGGAGCTGTTTTTT. Translation: CASSYSFSTGELFF.

This clone was found a few times. The V call is TRBV7-2, the J call TRBJ2-3, with 9 bases fitting TRBD1. After removal of 1 base from V and 4 bases from J, the junction contained 3 bases not matched to a gene. In germline, CDR1 is SGHTA, CDR2 FQGNSA. The CDR3 runs to 15 residues. The CDR3 spells CASSLGGQGADTQYF. The CDR3 DNA reads TGTGCCAGCAGCTTAGGGGGACAGGGCGCAGATACGCAGTATTTT. Supplemented by reference TRBV7-2 and TRBJ2-3, the full variable domain reads GAGVSQSPSNKVTEKGKDVELRCDPISGHTALYWYRQSLGQGLEFLIYFQGNSAPDKSGLPSDRFSAERTGGSVSTLTIQRTQQEDSAVYLCASSLGGQGADTQYFGPGTRLTVL.

CDR3 protein: CASRAGLADYNEQFF. CDR3 DNA sequence: TGTGCCAGCAGGGCAGGACTAGCGGATTACAATGAGCAGTTCTTC. The rearrangement uses TRBV28 and TRBJ2-1, with 10 bases aligning to TRBD2. Germline-derived CDR1 and CDR2 are MDHEN and SYDVKM. The CDR3 covers 15 residues. J was trimmed by 4 bases and V by 6 bases; bases with no gene match: 6.

The chain links TRBV29-1 to TRBJ1-1; D unclear. V was clipped by 7 bases and J by 8 bases, with 14 bases between them. The CDR3 has 11 amino acids. The germline gives CDR1 SQVTM, CDR2 ANQGSEA. CDR3 coding DNA: TGCAGCGCGGCCAGGACGGAAGAAGCTTTCTTT. Protein sequence: CSAARTEEAFF.

J is TRBJ2-1 and V is TRBV4-3; D is perhaps TRBD2 (7 bases). The CDR3 contains 17 residues. From germline, CDR1 is LGHNA and CDR2 YSLEER. V was shortened by 1 base and J by 9 bases, with 22 bases between the two germline ends. For the CDR3, the DNA is TGCGCCAGCAGCCAAGGAGCGGGAAGGGGGGTTATCGGTGAGCAGTTCTTC. Translating it yields CASSQGAGRGVIGEQFF.

The rearrangement links TRBV7-2 to TRBJ2-5; 8 bases line up with TRBD1. Per the germline V gene, CDR1 is SGHTA and CDR2 is FQGNSA. The CDR3 runs 14 residues. V trimming: 5 bases; J trimming: 13 bases; junction bases outside the gene matches: 15. The CDR3 DNA sequence: TGTGCCAGCAGCCCGGGGACAGGTACTCTCCTTTTGTACTTC. Translating it yields CASSPGTGTLLLYF.

The table lists this clone with a few counts. The J gene is TRBJ2-3, the V gene TRBV7-3; D unclear. The CDR3 sequence is 13 residues long. Per the germline V gene, CDR1 is SGHTA and CDR2 is FQGTGA. Trimming removed 1 base at V and 1 base at J, with 3 bases between. The CDR3 region is CASSLSGTDTQYF. The CDR3 coding sequence is TGTGCCAGCAGCTTAAGCGGCACAGATACGCAGTATTTT.

V gene TRBV30 combines with J gene TRBJ2-2, with D tentatively TRBD1 (6 bases). Germline V lookup: CDR1 GTSNPN, CDR2 SVGIG (reference sequence). The CDR3 length is 15 residues. The ends were cut back, 0 bases at V and 6 bases at J, with 14 bases in the middle. The CDR3 loop is CAWSVDTGQPGELFF. CDR3 bases: TGTGCCTGGAGTGTAGATACAGGGCAACCCGGGGAGCTGTTTTTT.

This sequence joins TRBV28 and TRBJ2-2; a possible D gene is TRBD2 (5 bases). CDR3 length: 15 amino acids. V lost 1 base and J lost 6, with 12 bases in between. Germline loops: CDR1 MDHEN, CDR2 SYDVKM. CDR3 nucleotide sequence: TGTGCCAGCAGTTTATCCCCTGTTAGCGCCGGGGAGCTGTTTTTT. It is translated as CASSLSPVSAGELFF.

CDR3 sequence: CASSSHETGELFF. The CDR3 region has the DNA TGTGCCAGCAGTTCGCATGAGACCGGGGAGCTGTTTTTT. V and J are TRBV28 and TRBJ2-2, with D uncertain. V was pared by 4 bases and J by 5 bases, with 8 bases between. The length of the CDR3 is 13 residues. CDR1 is MDHEN and CDR2 is SYDVKM in the germline V gene.

The CDR3 loop is CASSVEVYEQYF. CDR3 nucleotides: TGTGCCAGCAGTGTTGAAGTTTACGAGCAGTACTTC. The chain carries TRBV25-1 and TRBJ2-7, with no clear D. The CDR3 has 12 residues. The germline V and J ends were trimmed by 4 bases and 4 bases, with 8 bases remaining between them. Germline V lookup: CDR1 MGHDK, CDR2 SYGVNS.

The CDR3 loop reads CASSGITGTQETQYF. The CDR3 nucleotides are TGCGCCAGCAGCGGAATTACGGGGACCCAAGAGACCCAGTACTTC. V and J are TRBV5-1 and TRBJ2-5, with D perhaps given as TRBD1 or TRBD2 (5 bases each). V lost 4 bases and J 1 base, leaving 14 bases between the germline ends. The CDR3 sequence is 15 residues long. Germline values: CDR1 SGHRS, CDR2 YFSETQ. Based on the CDR3 plus reference TRBV5-1 and TRBJ2-5, the full variable domain is KAGVTQTPRYLIKTRGQQVTLSCSPISGHRSVSWYQQTPGQGLQFLFEYFSETQRNKGNFPGRFSGRQFSNSRSEMNVSTLELGDSALYLCASSGITGTQETQYFGPGTRLLVL.

This clone was recorded only once. The gene calls are TRBV29-1 and TRBJ1-5; D not certain. CDR1 SQVTM and CDR2 ANQGSEA come from the germline V gene. The ends were cut back, 7 bases at V and 4 bases at J, with 17 bases in the middle. The CDR3 covers 14 residues. CDR3 loop: CSAGEGGRNQPQHF. DNA for the CDR3: TGCAGCGCAGGCGAAGGAGGGAGAAATCAGCCCCAGCATTTT.

The chain recombines TRBV27 with TRBJ2-4; TRBD2 matches at 9 bases. Germline assignment: CDR1 MNHEY and CDR2 SMNVEV (reference sequence). The CDR3 is 19 residues long. V trimming: 5 bases; J trimming: 1 base; junction bases outside the gene matches: 15. The CDR3 loop reads CASSPILAGQMGAKNIQYF. CDR3 nucleotides: TGTGCCAGCAGTCCCATACTAGCGGGTCAAATGGGGGCCAAAAACATTCAGTACTTC.

This chain joins TRBV7-9 and TRBJ2-6, with no clear D. Germline lookup yields CDR1 SEHNR and CDR2 FQNEAQ (reference sequence). CDR3 length equals 14 residues. The V end was cut by 6 bases, the J end by 0 bases, with 6 bases between. CDR3 amino acids: CASSSISGANVLTF. Here the CDR3 DNA reads TGTGCCAGCAGTTCAATCTCTGGGGCCAACGTCCTGACTTTC.

The chain joins TRBV4-1 to TRBJ2-3; 8 nucleotides agree with TRBD1. Per germline, CDR1 MGHRA and CDR2 YSYEKL. V lost 4 bases and J lost 1; bases outside the gene matches: 13. The CDR3 runs to 18 residues. This CDR3 is CASSRWTGKFSGTDTQYF. The CDR3, as DNA: TGCGCCAGCAGCCGATGGACAGGGAAGTTTTCGGGCACAGATACGCAGTATTTT.

The chain couples TRBV15 to TRBJ2-5; no clear D. Germline values: CDR1 LNHNV, CDR2 YYDKDF (reference sequence). The V end was cut by 3 bases, the J end by 9 bases, with 20 bases between. The CDR3 sequence is 15 residues long. CDR3 DNA: TGTGCCACCAGCAGGCCGGGTCTTTCCTCTGGGGCCCAGTACTTC. This sequence encodes CATSRPGLSSGAQYF.